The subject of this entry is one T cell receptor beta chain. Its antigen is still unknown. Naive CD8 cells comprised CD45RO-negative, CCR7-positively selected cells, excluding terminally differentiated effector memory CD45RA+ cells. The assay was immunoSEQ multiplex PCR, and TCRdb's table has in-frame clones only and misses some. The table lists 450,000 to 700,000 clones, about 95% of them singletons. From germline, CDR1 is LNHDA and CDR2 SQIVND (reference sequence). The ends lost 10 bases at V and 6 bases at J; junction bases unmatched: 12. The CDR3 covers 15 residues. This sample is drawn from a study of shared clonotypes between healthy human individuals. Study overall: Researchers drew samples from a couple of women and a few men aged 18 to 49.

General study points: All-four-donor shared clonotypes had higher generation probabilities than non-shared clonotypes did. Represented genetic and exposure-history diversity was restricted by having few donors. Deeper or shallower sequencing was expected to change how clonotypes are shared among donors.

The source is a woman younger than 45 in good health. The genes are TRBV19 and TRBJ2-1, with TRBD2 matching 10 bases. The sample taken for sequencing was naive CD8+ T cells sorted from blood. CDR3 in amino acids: CATRPSGSRGNEQFF. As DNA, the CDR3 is TGTGCCACCCGCCCTAGCGGGAGTCGGGGCAATGAGCAGTTCTTC. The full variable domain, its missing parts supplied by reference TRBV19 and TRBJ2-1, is DGGITQSPKYLFRKEGQNVTLSCEQNLNHDAMYWYRQDPGQGLRLIYYSQIVNDFQKGDIAEGYSVSREKKESFPLTVTSAQKNPTAFYLCATRPSGSRGNEQFFGPGTRLTVL.